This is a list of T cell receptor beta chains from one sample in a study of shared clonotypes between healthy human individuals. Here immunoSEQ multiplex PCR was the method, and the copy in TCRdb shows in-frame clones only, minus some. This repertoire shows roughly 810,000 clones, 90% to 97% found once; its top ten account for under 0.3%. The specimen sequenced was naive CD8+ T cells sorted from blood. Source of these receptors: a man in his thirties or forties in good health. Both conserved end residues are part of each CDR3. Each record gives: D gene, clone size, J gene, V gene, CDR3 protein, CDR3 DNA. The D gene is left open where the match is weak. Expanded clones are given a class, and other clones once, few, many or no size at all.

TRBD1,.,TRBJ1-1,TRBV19,CASSGTGGGRATEAFF,TGTGCCAGTAGTGGGACAGGGGGCGGTAGGGCCACTGAAGCTTTCTTT
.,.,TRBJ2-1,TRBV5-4,CASSKTGSSYNEQFF,TGTGCCAGCAGTAAGACCGGGAGCTCCTACAATGAGCAGTTCTTC
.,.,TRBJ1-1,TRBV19,CASSITGLVGYSEAFF,TGTGCCAGTAGTATAACAGGGTTAGTGGGGTATTCTGAAGCTTTCTTT
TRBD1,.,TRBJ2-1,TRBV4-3,CASSQEGTGVLHEQFF,TGCGCCAGCAGCCAAGAAGGGACAGGGGTTTTGCATGAGCAGTTCTTC
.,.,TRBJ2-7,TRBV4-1,CASSQEPASYEQYF,TGCGCCAGCAGCCAAGAGCCGGCCTCCTACGAGCAGTACTTC
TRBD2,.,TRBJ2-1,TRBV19,CASMRLADNNEQFF,TGTGCCAGTATGAGGCTAGCGGACAACAATGAGCAGTTCTTC
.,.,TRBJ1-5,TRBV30,CAWTPGAHSNQPQHF,TGTGCCTGGACCCCAGGGGCCCATAGCAATCAGCCCCAGCATTTT
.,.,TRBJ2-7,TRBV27,CASTTEVAEPSYEQYF,TGTGCCAGCACCACCGAGGTAGCGGAGCCCTCCTACGAGCAGTACTTC
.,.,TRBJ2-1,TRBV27,CASSLSQVPVTYNEQFF,TGTGCCAGCAGTTTATCGCAGGTCCCCGTTACCTACAATGAGCAGTTCTTC
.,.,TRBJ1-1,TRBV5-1,CASSLQGGEYPEAFF,TGCGCCAGCAGCTTACAGGGAGGGGAATACCCTGAAGCTTTCTTT
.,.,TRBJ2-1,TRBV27,CASSLRASQPGYNEQFF,TGTGCCAGCAGTCTTCGGGCCTCACAGCCGGGTTACAATGAGCAGTTCTTC
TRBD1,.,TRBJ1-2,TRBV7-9,CASSLETGGVYGYTF,TGTGCCAGCAGCTTAGAGACAGGGGGGGTCTATGGCTACACCTTC
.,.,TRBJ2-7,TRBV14,CASSQEHMADEQYF,TGTGCCAGCAGCCAAGAACACATGGCAGACGAGCAGTACTTC
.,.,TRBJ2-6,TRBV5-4,CASSLEYGGVTGANVLTF,TGTGCCAGCAGCTTGGAGTATGGAGGGGTTACTGGGGCCAACGTCCTGACTTTC
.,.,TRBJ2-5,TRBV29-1,CSVERRETQYF,TGCAGCGTTGAAAGGAGGGAGACCCAGTACTTC
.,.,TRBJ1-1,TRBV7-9,CASSLAGRREAFF,TGTGCCAGCAGCTTAGCCGGGCGTCGTGAAGCTTTCTTT
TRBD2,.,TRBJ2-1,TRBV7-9,CASSTLAGDNEQFF,TGTGCCAGCAGCACCCTAGCGGGAGACAATGAGCAGTTCTTC
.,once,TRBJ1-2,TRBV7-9,CASKPGGTNYGYTF,TGTGCCAGCAAACCTGGGGGGACTAACTATGGCTACACCTTC
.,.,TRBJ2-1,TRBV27,CASRVGTSAYNEQFF,TGTGCTAGCAGGGTCGGGACCTCAGCATACAATGAGCAGTTCTTC
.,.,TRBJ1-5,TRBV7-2,CASSLGHSNQPQHF,TGTGCCAGCAGCTTAGGGCATAGCAATCAGCCCCAGCATTTT
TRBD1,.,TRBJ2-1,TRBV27,CASSLPDRSGEQFF,TGTGCCAGCAGTTTACCGGACAGGTCAGGTGAGCAGTTCTTC
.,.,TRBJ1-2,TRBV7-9,CASSSRTRPDYGYTF,TGTGCCAGCAGCTCAAGGACAAGGCCCGACTATGGCTACACCTTC
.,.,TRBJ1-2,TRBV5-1,CASSSWDGGNYGYTF,TGCGCCAGCAGCTCGTGGGACGGGGGAAACTATGGCTACACCTTC
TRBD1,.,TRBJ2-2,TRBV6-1,CASSEKGTANTGELFF,TGTGCCAGCAGTGAAAAAGGGACAGCGAACACCGGGGAGCTGTTTTTT
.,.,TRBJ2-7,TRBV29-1,CSVDETGSYEQYF,TGCAGCGTTGACGAAACAGGATCCTACGAGCAGTACTTC
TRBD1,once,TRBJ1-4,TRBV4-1,CASSQETGNEKLFF,TGCGCCAGCAGCCAAGAGACAGGGAATGAAAAACTGTTTTTT
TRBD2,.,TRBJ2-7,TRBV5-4,CASSTKGLAGDEQYF,TGTGCCAGCAGCACAAAAGGACTAGCGGGCGACGAGCAGTACTTC
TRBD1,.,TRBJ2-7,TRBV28,CASSPLTGPDEQYF,TGTGCCAGCAGTCCTCTGACAGGGCCTGACGAGCAGTACTTC
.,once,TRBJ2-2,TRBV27,CASSFTGSGELFF,TGTGCCAGCAGTTTTACGGGGAGCGGGGAGCTGTTTTTT
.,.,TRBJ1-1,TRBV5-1,CASSVLGLGTEAFF,TGCGCCAGCAGCGTATTGGGGTTGGGCACTGAAGCTTTCTTT
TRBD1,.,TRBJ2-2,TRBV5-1,CASSPIQGSGELFF,TGCGCCAGCAGTCCAATACAGGGGTCCGGGGAGCTGTTTTTT
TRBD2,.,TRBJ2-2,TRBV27,CASSVGTSGRAGLFF,TGTGCCAGCAGTGTAGGGACTAGCGGGAGGGCCGGTTTGTTTTTT
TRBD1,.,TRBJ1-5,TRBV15,CATSRDRAPNQPQHF,TGTGCCACCAGCAGGGACAGGGCCCCTAATCAGCCCCAGCATTTT
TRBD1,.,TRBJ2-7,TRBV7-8,CASSLAKDRASYEQYF,TGTGCCAGCAGCTTAGCGAAGGACAGGGCTTCCTACGAGCAGTACTTC
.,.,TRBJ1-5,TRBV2,CASSENGAGFNQPQHF,TGTGCCAGCAGTGAGAACGGGGCAGGGTTCAATCAGCCCCAGCATTTT
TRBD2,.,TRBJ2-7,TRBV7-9,CASRQTSGGSYEQYF,TGTGCCAGCAGGCAGACTAGCGGCGGATCCTACGAGCAGTACTTC
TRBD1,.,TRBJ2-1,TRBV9,CASSKRPGQNNEQFF,TGTGCCAGCAGCAAACGCCCGGGACAGAATAATGAGCAGTTCTTC
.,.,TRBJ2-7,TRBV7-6,CASSLAPARYEQYF,TGTGCCAGCAGCTTAGCTCCGGCAAGATACGAGCAGTACTTC
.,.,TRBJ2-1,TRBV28,CASSHPRNSYNEQFF,TGTGCCAGCAGTCACCCCAGGAACTCCTACAATGAGCAGTTCTTC
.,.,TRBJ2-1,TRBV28,CASSFRDGHNEQFF,TGTGCCAGCAGTTTTCGGGACGGACACAATGAGCAGTTCTTC
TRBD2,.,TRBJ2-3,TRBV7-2,CASSPPGLAVVDTQYF,TGTGCCAGCAGCCCGCCGGGACTAGCGGTGGTGGATACGCAGTATTTT
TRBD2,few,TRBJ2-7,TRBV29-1,CSGRVSGSYEQYF,TGCAGCGGGCGAGTTAGCGGGAGCTACGAGCAGTACTTC
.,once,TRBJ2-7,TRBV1,CTSRRPAGEGFYEQYF,TGCACCAGCAGGCGTCCGGCGGGAGAAGGGTTCTACGAGCAGTACTTC
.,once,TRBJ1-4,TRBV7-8,CASSLAATLNEKLFF,TGTGCCAGCAGCTTAGCGGCTACTCTTAATGAAAAACTGTTTTTT
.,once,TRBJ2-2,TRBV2,CASSNGAGVDTGELFF,TGTGCCAGCTCGAACGGTGCAGGGGTCGACACCGGGGAGCTGTTTTTT